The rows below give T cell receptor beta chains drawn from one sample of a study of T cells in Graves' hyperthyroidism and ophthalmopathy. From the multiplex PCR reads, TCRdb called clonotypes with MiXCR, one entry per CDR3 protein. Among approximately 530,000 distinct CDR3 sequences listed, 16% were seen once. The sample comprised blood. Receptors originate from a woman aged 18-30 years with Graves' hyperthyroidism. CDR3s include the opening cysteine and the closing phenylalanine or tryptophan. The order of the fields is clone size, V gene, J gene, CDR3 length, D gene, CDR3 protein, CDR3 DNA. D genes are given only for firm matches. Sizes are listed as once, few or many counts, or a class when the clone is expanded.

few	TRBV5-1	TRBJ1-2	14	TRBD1	CASSHRGQGDGYTF	TGCGCCAGCAGCCACCGAGGACAGGGAGACGGCTACACCTTC
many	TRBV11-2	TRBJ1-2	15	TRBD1	CASRIPGGRENGYTF	TGTGCCAGCAGAATACCAGGGGGCCGGGAGAATGGCTACACCTTC
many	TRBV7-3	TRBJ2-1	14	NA	CASSLIGGPVEQFF	TGTGCCAGCAGCTTAATAGGGGGGCCCGTTGAGCAGTTCTTC
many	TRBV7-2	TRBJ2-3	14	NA	CASSLAARTDTQYF	TGTGCCAGCAGCTTAGCGGCCAGAACAGATACGCAGTATTTT
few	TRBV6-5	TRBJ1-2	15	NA	CASSYGGGPNYGYTF	TGTGCCAGCAGTTACGGCGGGGGACCTAACTATGGCTACACCTTC
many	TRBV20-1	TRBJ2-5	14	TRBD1	CSARRGTGEETQYF	TGCAGTGCTAGGCGAGGGACAGGGGAAGAGACCCAGTACTTC
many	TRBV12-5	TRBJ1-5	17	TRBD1	CASGSRTGPYSNQPQHF	TGTGCTAGTGGTTCCAGGACAGGGCCATATAGCAATCAGCCCCAGCATTTT
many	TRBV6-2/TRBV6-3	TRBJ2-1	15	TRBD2	CASSPTSGGADEQFF	TGTGCCAGCAGTCCCACTAGCGGGGGGGCCGATGAGCAGTTCTTC
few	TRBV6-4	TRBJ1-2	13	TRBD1	CASRMTGDNGYTF	TGTGCCAGCAGAATGACAGGGGATAATGGCTACACCTTC
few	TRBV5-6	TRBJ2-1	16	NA	CASSRARYSSYNEQFF	TGTGCCAGCAGCCGCGCGCGGTATAGCTCCTACAATGAGCAGTTCTTC
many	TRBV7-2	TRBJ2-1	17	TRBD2	CASSFRLADPSYNEQFF	TGTGCCAGCAGCTTCCGTCTAGCGGATCCATCCTACAATGAGCAGTTCTTC
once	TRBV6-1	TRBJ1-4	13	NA	CASSEVGREKLFF	TGTGCCAGCAGTGAAGTAGGTCGTGAAAAACTGTTTTTT
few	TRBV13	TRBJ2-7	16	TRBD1	CASSSRYRGPSYEQYF	TGTGCCAGCAGCTCGCGGTACAGGGGGCCCTCCTACGAGCAGTACTTC
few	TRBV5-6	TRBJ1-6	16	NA	CASSLVQGMKNSPLHF	TGTGCCAGCAGCTTGGTTCAGGGTATGAAGAATTCACCCCTCCACTTT
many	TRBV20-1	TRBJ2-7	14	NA	CSAASGAHSYEQYF	TGCAGTGCGGCCTCGGGGGCACACTCCTACGAGCAGTACTTC
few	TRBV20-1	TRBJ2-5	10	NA	CSAATETQYF	TGCAGTGCCGCCACAGAGACCCAGTACTTC
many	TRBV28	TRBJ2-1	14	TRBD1	CASRQWTGYNEQFF	TGTGCCAGCAGACAATGGACAGGCTACAATGAGCAGTTCTTC